The sequence of this TCR beta chain was determined in a study of T cell repertoires in aging, cancer and after chemotherapy (dated by TCRdb to about 2019). Background for the entire study: Donors spanned six age groups from 30 or younger to 70 or older, with at least three individuals per group. In the solid tumor group, paired pre- and post-chemotherapy samples were obtained from brain tumor (glioblastoma) patients receiving temozolomide-based therapy. The full dataset contained several million TCR reads. The study profiled peripheral blood TCR beta repertoires from healthy donors and cancer patients to examine immunoaging and T cell reconstitution after chemotherapy. The cohort comprised about 210 cancer patients, 94 with hematological and fewer than 140 with solid cancers, plus 95 healthy donors as a reference group.

Genomic DNA extracted from peripheral blood, rather than sorted cells or RNA, was used as the source for amplification of TCR beta rearrangements. With regard to this clonotype: Its antigen remains unidentified. No clone much larger than this one lies a single base away; base qualities are absent.

Reading from cysteine to phenylalanine, the CDR3 counts 15 amino acids. Only the CDR3 DNA stays, 45 bases, in frame from base 1. The germline V gene (reference sequence) supplies CDR1 MNHEY and CDR2 SMNVEV. V loses 8 bases of germline sequence and J loses 0 bases, and the interval between the two ends is 15 bases. Points the paper makes about the study in general: In healthy donors, the drop in TCR diversity with age came mainly from a loss of richness, whereas in cancer patients a loss of evenness also played a part. The authors noted that the repertoire data do not allow conclusions about immunological memory after chemotherapy. In both cancer cohorts, median generation probability rose over the chemotherapy interval, which suggests that the repertoire was reconstituted through rebound thymic output. Compared with age-matched healthy donors, untreated patients with hematological or solid cancers had significantly lower TCR diversity and higher clonality in blood.

Multiplex touch-down PCR with a mixed TRB-A/B primer pool was used to amplify rearranged TRB sequences covering the V, D and J segments. Illumina adapters and sample indices were added to the amplicons in two consecutive PCR reactions performed with Phusion HS II polymerase. After gel purification with the NucleoSpin Gel and PCR Clean-up kit, the amplicons were checked using Qubit and an Agilent 2100 Bioanalyzer. The libraries were sequenced on an Illumina MiSeq with 600-cycle, single-indexed, paired-end runs. In the paper's pipeline: MiXCR versions 2.12 and 3.0.5 were used to process TRB sequences. A clone was defined as each unique CDR3 nucleotide sequence, and only productive sequences supported by at least two reads were kept. Shannon diversity, evenness, clonality (one minus evenness), and alpha-parameterized diversity profiles from alpha 0 to 5 were included as repertoire metrics. The IGoR algorithm was used to calculate generation probabilities of clones in the paired pre- and post-chemotherapy samples. Starting from the raw public reads, TCRdb applied fastp trimming at Q25, assembled clones with MiXCR and retained in-frame beta chains. Duplicate CDR3 protein sequences are folded into a single record with the most common DNA and genes. What appears here as the V and J calls and clone size reflects TCRdb's work, not the paper's. The sample profile shows about 1,700 distinct CDR3 sequences; approximately 60% of them were found once. The top ten clones comprise under 7.5% of the sample.

The chain is encoded by TRBV27 joined to TRBJ2-3; the D gene is unclear. The sequencing input was blood. This TCR was sampled from a human donor with a solid tumor. The DNA reads TGTGCCAGCCGGAAGCGAGAAACTAGCACAGATACGCAGTATTTT. This gives the protein CASRKRETSTDTQYF.